These 32 T cell receptor beta chains were sequenced from one sample in a study of control samples from healthy donors and cancer patients. The data were produced by immunoSEQ multiplex PCR, yet TCRdb's version contains in-frame clones alone and is incomplete. Seen here are 250,000 to 300,000 clones, over 70% observed once, and the top ten hold 13%. The sample was PBMCs. These receptor sequences come from a woman aged 55-70 years with lung cancer.

The V gene is TRBV2, the J gene TRBJ1-4; D remains ambiguous. V was pared by 6 bases and J by 0 bases, with 8 bases between. Germline V gene lookup returns CDR1 SNHLY and CDR2 FYNNEI. The CDR3 is made up of 14 amino acids. The CDR3 here is CASSLYSTNEKLFF. DNA of the CDR3: TGTGCCAGCAGCCTCTATTCAACTAATGAAAAACTGTTTTTT. The full variable domain, rest sourced from reference TRBV2 and TRBJ1-4, is EPEVTQTPSHQVTQMGQEVILRCVPISNHLYFYWYRQILGQKVEFLVSFYNNEISEKSEIFDDQFSVERPDGSNFTLKIRSTKLEDSAMYFCASSLYSTNEKLFFGSGTQLSVL.

V is TRBV20-1 and J is TRBJ1-5; 8 bases match TRBD1. Germline loops: CDR1 DFQATT, CDR2 SNEGSKA (reference sequence). The ends lost 3 bases at V and 3 bases at J; junction bases unmatched: 7. The CDR3 extends over 15 amino acids. CDR3 region: CSASLQGATNQPQHF. In DNA form, the CDR3 reads TGCAGTGCTAGTTTGCAGGGGGCTACCAATCAGCCCCAGCATTTT.

This chain uses TRBV3-1 (or the pseudogene TRBV3-2) with TRBJ1-4; D ambiguous. Trimming shortened V by 6 bases and J by 5 bases, and 13 bases separated the two germline ends. The CDR3 is 14 residues long. Germline V gene lookup returns CDR1 LGHDT and CDR2 YNNKEL (reference sequence). The CDR3 DNA follows: TGTGCCAGCAGTTACAGTGTTTCAAATGAAAAACTGTTTTTT. It translates to CASSYSVSNEKLFF.

The rearrangement links TRBV6-5 to TRBJ2-7, with 7 bases lining up with TRBD1. CDR1 is MNHEY and CDR2 is SVGAGI in the germline V gene. With V trimmed by 6 bases and J by 0 bases, 11 bases remained unmatched. The CDR3 loop spans 16 amino acids. CDR3 region: CASSYRGSSSSYEQYF. CDR3 coding DNA: TGTGCCAGCAGCTACAGGGGCAGTAGTAGCTCCTACGAGCAGTACTTC.

The J gene is TRBJ2-6, the V gene TRBV6-5; 7 bases match TRBD1. Germline loops: CDR1 MNHEY, CDR2 SVGAGI. The CDR3 is 14 amino acids. V trimming: 4 bases; J trimming: 6 bases; junction bases outside the gene matches: 3. The CDR3: CASSWGQTANVLTF. Written as DNA, the CDR3 is TGTGCCAGCAGTTGGGGACAGACGGCCAACGTCCTGACTTTC.

The J gene is TRBJ2-2, the V gene TRBV7-3, with 7 bases identical to TRBD2. The CDR3 contains 14 residues. V shed 5 bases, J shed 2 bases, and the junction held 2 bases outside the gene matches. The germline gives CDR1 SGHTA, CDR2 FQGTGA. The CDR3 bases are TGTGCCAGCAGCCCGGGACTAAACACCGGGGAGCTGTTTTTT. It specifies CASSPGLNTGELFF.

This chain joins TRBV3-1 (or the pseudogene TRBV3-2) and TRBJ2-1, with 10 nucleotides matching TRBD1. Trimming cost V 1 base and J 12 bases; bases outside gene matches: 12. This CDR3 region has 16 residues. Germline CDR1 LGHDT, CDR2 YNNKEL (reference sequence). CDR3 in DNA: TGTGCCAGCAGCCAAGGGGGGACAGGGGTTATGGAGGCGCAGTTCTTC. It specifies CASSQGGTGVMEAQFF.

The chain is built from TRBV29-1 and TRBJ1-6; D not resolved. CDR3 length: 13 residues. Germline-derived CDR1 and CDR2 are SQVTM and ANQGSEA. The V gene lost 3 bases and the J gene lost 7 bases, with 10 bases spanning the gap. The CDR3 coding sequence is TGCAGCGTTGAGGTGAATGCGAATTCACCCCTCCACTTT. It encodes CSVEVNANSPLHF.

The V call is TRBV27, the J call TRBJ2-7, with a possible D match to TRBD2 (6 bases). The CDR3 sequence is 14 residues long. Germline V gives CDR1 MNHEY, CDR2 SMNVEV (reference sequence). The V end was cut by 8 bases, the J end by 3 bases, with 17 bases between. CDR3 DNA sequence: TGTGCCAGCGGCAGGCGAGGGACTTACTACGAGCAGTACTTC. This sequence encodes CASGRRGTYYEQYF.

This clone was picked up one time. The chain joins TRBV5-4 to TRBJ1-6; the D is unclear. The CDR3 is 15 amino acids. Trimming removed 4 bases at V and 5 bases at J, with 13 bases between. Looked up from germline, CDR1 is SGHNT and CDR2 is YYREEE (reference sequence). CDR3 region: CASSTDPINNSPLHF. The DNA of the CDR3 is TGTGCCAGCAGCACGGATCCGATAAATAATTCACCCCTCCACTTT.

Remarks on this clone: The sample has other DNA sequences that encode this CDR3 too. This chain joins TRBV7-2 and TRBJ2-7, with TRBD2 matching 7 bases. J gave up 2 bases and V 1 base, and 2 bases lay outside the gene matches. The CDR3 spans 14 residues. The germline gives CDR1 SGHTA, CDR2 FQGNSA. The CDR3 DNA reads TGTGCCAGCAGCTTAGGGGGGGGACCCTACGAGCAGTACTTC. This encodes CASSLGGGPYEQYF.

As regards this clone: In the same sample, other DNA sequences code for this CDR3. The gene calls are TRBV5-1 and TRBJ1-5, with D possibly matching TRBD1 (6 bases). The germline V gene has CDR1 SGHRS and CDR2 YFSETQ. Trimming cost V 0 bases and J 5 bases, with 9 bases left between them. The CDR3 loop spans 14 amino acids. The CDR3 sequence: CASSLGGGDQPQHF. As DNA, the CDR3 is TGCGCCAGCAGCTTGGGAGGGGGGGATCAGCCCCAGCATTTT.

The chain employs TRBV19 and TRBJ2-3, with D maybe TRBD2 (6 bases). In germline, CDR1 is LNHDA, CDR2 SQIVND (reference sequence). The CDR3 is made up of 15 amino acids. Between the trimmed V and J ends, which lost 6 bases and 1 base, there was a span of 14 bases. The CDR3 sequence is CASRDSSVGTDTQYF. The CDR3 DNA reads TGTGCCAGTAGGGATTCTAGCGTCGGCACAGATACGCAGTATTTT.

CDR3 nucleotides: TGTGCCAGCAGCCTATTCGGGGGGTCGAGAACTGAAGCTTTCTTT. Translated: CASSLFGGSRTEAFF. The chain employs TRBV3-1 (or the pseudogene TRBV3-2) and TRBJ1-1, with a weak D call TRBD1 (5 bases). The CDR3 totals 15 residues. V lost 4 bases to trimming and J lost 5 bases, with 17 bases between them. Germline-derived CDR1 and CDR2 are LGHDT and YNNKEL (reference sequence).

As for this clone: At one of its ends the junction is not consistent with the germline gene, which may arise from a read error. The rearrangement links TRBV27 to TRBJ2-1; D possibly corresponds to TRBD2 (5 bases). This CDR3 spans 15 amino acids. CDR1 and CDR2 from the germline V gene are MNHEY and SMNVEV (reference sequence). The CDR3 DNA reads as TGTGCCAGCAGATTATGGCCTAGAGGGAACAATGAGCAGTTCTTC. It codes for CASRLWPRGNNEQFF.

V gene TRBV19 combines with J gene TRBJ2-7; D is possibly TRBD1 or TRBD2 (6 bases each). CDR3 size: 20 residues. Germline V gene sequence: CDR1 LNHDA, CDR2 SQIVND (reference sequence). The V and J ends lost 4 bases and 1 base respectively, with 29 bases between them. The CDR3 sequence is CASSTRSYRVQAGRSYEQYF. The CDR3 bases are TGTGCCAGTAGTACTCGGAGCTACAGGGTTCAAGCGGGCCGTTCCTACGAGCAGTACTTC.

This clone was detected a few times. The chain carries TRBV7-3 and TRBJ1-4; 7 bases agree with TRBD1. In germline, CDR1 is SGHTA, CDR2 FQGTGA. This CDR3 has 13 amino acids. Trimming at V came to 5 bases and at J to 10 bases, leaving 7 bases not matched to a gene. The CDR3 DNA follows: TGTGCCAGCAGCGTCCGACAGGGTGGAAAACTGTTTTTT. It yields the protein CASSVRQGGKLFF.

The rearrangement joins TRBV6-6 to TRBJ2-1; 8 bases line up with TRBD1. Germline V gene sequence: CDR1 MNHNY, CDR2 SVGAGI (reference sequence). The V segment lost 7 bases and the J segment 7 bases; nucleotides outside the gene matches: 6. CDR3 length: 13 residues. CDR3 DNA sequence: TGTGCCAGCACCTTACAGGGGGAAAATGAGCAGTTCTTC. It specifies CASTLQGENEQFF.

The chain uses TRBV11-3 and TRBJ2-1, with 9 positions matching TRBD2. Germline lookup yields CDR1 SGHNT and CDR2 YENEEA. This CDR3 spans 16 amino acids. The ends lost 1 base at V and 4 bases at J; junction bases unmatched: 5. The CDR3 DNA sequence: TGTGCCAGCAGCTTAGCTTGGCGGGAGGGTTACAATGAGCAGTTCTTC. Its translation is CASSLAWREGYNEQFF.

V usage is TRBV29-1 and J usage is TRBJ2-3; 8 bases map to TRBD1. V trimming: 4 bases; J trimming: 5 bases; junction bases outside the gene matches: 2. CDR1 SQVTM and CDR2 ANQGSEA come from the germline V gene. The CDR3 runs to 12 residues. The CDR3 nucleotides are TGCAGCGTTGCAGGGGGCAGAGATACGCAGTATTTT. Translated, it gives CSVAGGRDTQYF.

The V gene is TRBV6-5, the J gene TRBJ1-1; TRBD1 matches at 7 bases. The CDR3 has 14 residues. The J segment lost 3 bases and the V segment lost 2 bases, leaving 3 bases of the junction unmatched. Germline CDR1 and CDR2: MNHEY and SVGAGI. In DNA form, the CDR3 reads TGTGCCAGCAGTTACGGCGGGACAGACACTGAAGCTTTCTTT. Protein sequence: CASSYGGTDTEAFF.

The chain joins TRBV6-5 to TRBJ2-7, with a tentative D call TRBD2 (5 bases). The V and J ends lost 0 bases and 1 base respectively, with 10 bases between them. Germline CDR1 is MNHEY and CDR2 is SVGAGI. The CDR3 runs to 15 residues. CDR3 bases: TGTGCCAGCAGTTACTCGATTCGAGGGTCCTACGAGCAGTACTTC. It codes for CASSYSIRGSYEQYF.

The chain links TRBV6-1 to TRBJ1-6; D uncertain. Germline CDR1 and CDR2: MNHNS and SASEGT. CDR3 length equals 13 residues. Trimming pared 0 bases from V and 8 bases from J, leaving 5 bases between. This CDR3 reads CASSEAYYSPLHF. Here the CDR3 DNA reads TGTGCCAGCAGTGAAGCCTACTATTCACCCCTCCACTTT.

The chain is built from TRBV30 and TRBJ2-7; D is possibly TRBD2 (7 bases). The CDR3 extends over 16 amino acids. From germline, CDR1 is GTSNPN and CDR2 SVGIG (reference sequence). V was trimmed by 0 bases and J by 6 bases, leaving 21 bases between them. CDR3 region: CAWSVPTGGPVSEQYF. The CDR3 DNA follows: TGTGCCTGGAGTGTACCTACCGGGGGGCCGGTAAGCGAGCAGTACTTC.

This sequence joins TRBV23-1 and TRBJ1-5; unclear D gene. TRBV23-1 is an open reading frame, and its role is uncertain. The CDR3 totals 18 residues. Trimming stripped 7 bases from V and 3 bases from J, with 25 bases between. CDR3 nucleotide sequence: TGCGCCAGCAAGAGGTCCCGGAAGGGAGAATCAAACAATCAGCCCCAGCATTTT. This translates into CASKRSRKGESNNQPQHF.

The chain uses TRBV7-3 and TRBJ2-1; 8 nucleotides line up with TRBD2. The CDR3 length is 15 residues. Trimming at V came to 2 bases and at J to 0 bases, leaving 0 bases not matched to a gene. Germline CDR1 and CDR2: SGHTA and FQGTGA. The CDR3 is CASSLREGSYNEQFF. The CDR3 region has the DNA TGTGCCAGCAGCTTACGGGAGGGCTCCTACAATGAGCAGTTCTTC.

This chain uses TRBV19 with TRBJ1-6; weak D call: TRBD1 (5 bases). V was trimmed by 7 bases and J by 10 bases, leaving 20 bases between them. Germline CDR1 and CDR2: LNHDA and SQIVND (reference sequence). This CDR3 comprises 15 residues. The CDR3 nucleotides are TGTGCCAGTACCCTGGGACTGTCGAGGGGCTCACCCCTCCACTTT. It codes for CASTLGLSRGSPLHF. Based on the CDR3 plus reference TRBV19 and TRBJ1-6, the full variable domain is DGGITQSPKYLFRKEGQNVTLSCEQNLNHDAMYWYRQDPGQGLRLIYYSQIVNDFQKGDIAEGYSVSREKKESFPLTVTSAQKNPTAFYLCASTLGLSRGSPLHFGNGTRLTVT.

There are many counts of this clone. The rearrangement uses TRBV28 and TRBJ1-5, with a weak D call TRBD1 (5 bases). Trimming shortened V by 5 bases and J by 6 bases, and 17 bases separated the two germline ends. Germline V gene sequence: CDR1 MDHEN, CDR2 SYDVKM. The CDR3 extends over 15 amino acids. CDR3 sequence (DNA): TGTGCCAGCAGTCCCCGGGGGGTAAGGGGTCAGCCCCAGCATTTT. The encoded protein is CASSPRGVRGQPQHF.

This clone is judged medium-sized. V usage is TRBV28 and J usage is TRBJ1-4; D gene unclear. The V and J ends lost 6 bases and 5 bases respectively, with 22 bases between them. Germline V gene data show CDR1 as MDHEN and CDR2 as SYDVKM. The CDR3 is 17 residues long. The chain's CDR3 is CASSELGSKSLNEKLFF. CDR3 in DNA: TGTGCCAGCAGCGAACTAGGGTCAAAAAGCCTGAATGAAAAACTGTTTTTT.

The chain recombines TRBV9 with TRBJ1-6; D uncertain. V lost 0 bases and J lost 7, with 8 bases in between. CDR3 size: 14 residues. The germline V gene has CDR1 SGDLS and CDR2 YYNGEE. The CDR3 nucleotides read TGTGCCAGCAGCGTAGGGGGTAGCAATTCACCCCTCCACTTT. As protein: CASSVGGSNSPLHF.

The chain is built from TRBV7-3 and TRBJ2-7; 9 bases line up with TRBD1. CDR3 length: 13 residues. From germline, CDR1 is SGHTA and CDR2 FQGTGA. After removal of 5 bases from V and 3 bases from J, the junction contained 2 bases not matched to a gene. CDR3 amino acids: CASSADRGYEQYF. The DNA for the CDR3 is TGTGCCAGCAGCGCGGACAGGGGCTACGAGCAGTACTTC.

The chain uses TRBV2 and TRBJ1-2, with D perhaps TRBD1 (6 bases). Germline lookup yields CDR1 SNHLY and CDR2 FYNNEI. This CDR3 has 14 amino acids. V shed 6 bases and J shed 2 bases, with 13 bases lying between them. The CDR3 loop reads CASRRQEINYGYTF. DNA of the CDR3: TGTGCCAGCAGGAGACAGGAAATAAACTATGGCTACACCTTC.